This T cell receptor (beta chain) was sequenced in a study of T cell repertoires in ileal Crohn's disease. Study context: Surgery for a complication: stricturing in about 61%, penetrating in about 39%.

Measured with immunoSEQ multiplex PCR; TCRdb has only the in-frame clones, and not every one. The data contain about 500 clones, about 86% of them singletons. Study-wide results and limits: Clonal expansions were more frequent in active smokers than non-smokers at surgery. Compared with CD4 T cells, sorted CD8 cells carried more expanded clones.

V lost 2 bases and J 0 bases, leaving 7 bases between the germline ends. This CDR3 is 14 amino acids long. Germline CDR1 is MDHEN and CDR2 is SYDVKM. A note on this clone: Its antigen is not known.

Source material: ileal tissue. V gene TRBV28 combines with J gene TRBJ1-1; TRBD1 might be the D (6 bases). This clonotype originated in an adult with Crohn's disease. CDR3 DNA sequence: TGTGCCAGCAGTTTAGGACAGTTGAACACTGAAGCTTTCTTT. As protein: CASSLGQLNTEAFF.